This T cell receptor (beta chain) emerged from a study of T cells in Graves' hyperthyroidism and ophthalmopathy (dated by TCRdb to between 2019 and 2020). With regard to the full study: Peripheral blood was sampled at the time of initial diagnosis, prior to any treatment. The approximately 95 discovery patients were divided at random into training and test sets in a 7:3 ratio. Once sampling was done, hyperthyroidism patients were given methimazole at a starting dose of 30 mg daily, whereas ophthalmopathy patients were given high-dose intravenous methylprednisolone. Prospective prediction of ophthalmopathy was tested in an independent validation cohort of some 19 hyperthyroidism patients and 17 patients who later progressed to ophthalmopathy. The study also compared thyroid tissue and blood T-cell repertoires from roughly six Graves' hyperthyroidism patients. According to the paper, TCR Vbeta CDR3 sequencing was carried out on about 140 peripheral blood samples, which came from 40 to 45 ophthalmopathy, approximately 72 hyperthyroidism and approximately 17 progressor patients. TCR V-J signatures able to tell the groups apart were searched for in a discovery cohort of 100 patients, of whom around 43 had Graves' ophthalmopathy and 55 to 60 had stable Graves' hyperthyroidism.

CDR1 is given as SGHRS and CDR2 as YFSETQ, both from the germline V gene. The CDR3 goes from the cysteine to the phenylalanine over 14 residues. Solely the CDR3 DNA is kept, with 42 bases framed from the first base. Trimming takes 2 bases off V and 5 bases off J; junction bases not matched to a gene: 6. This clonotype has a count of ten or more. Its antigen is currently not known. Per-base quality was not reported, and no clone a single base away is much larger than it. The TCR beta CDR3 regions were amplified from the RNA transcripts. A first-round RT-PCR of the TCR CDR3 used the HTBI primer set with the Qiagen OneStep RT-PCR kit. The libraries were constructed in a second round of multiplex PCR and then size-selected and purified. Sequencing of the libraries was done on an Illumina HiSeq2000 using paired-end 100 bp reads. Under the source paper's analysis protocol: Raw data were processed with SOAPnuke, discarding reads with adapters, uncalled bases, mean Phred below 15, or no exact constant-primer or identifier match. COPE v1.2.5 was used to merge high-quality paired reads, and clonotypes were defined as unique nucleotide sequences. Clonotypes were aligned to IMGT TRBV, TRBD and TRBJ reference segments using MiTCR v1.1. Analysis was restricted to V-J combinations with a frequency above 0.0001, which covered roughly 99% of repertoires. The TCS score was defined as the ratio of F50 (clonal expansion) to E x V (chaos), calculated using BLOSUM62-based TCRdist between CDR3 peptides within each V-J. Welch's t-statistics and random forest reduced around 550 V-J features to 10 to 15, which were used in a naive Bayes classifier (R e1071). Starting from the raw public reads, TCRdb applied fastp trimming at Q25, assembled clones with MiXCR and retained in-frame beta chains. Every CDR3 protein is listed once, alongside the most common genes and DNA of its rows. For this entry, the V and J calls and clone size follow TCRdb and not the study's own pipeline. The sample data list a few hundred thousand distinct CDR3 sequences, and approximately 18% of these were observed just once. Roughly two fifths of the sample is taken by the ten largest.

Moderately to severely active disease, a Clinical Activity Score of at least 3, a NOSPECS grade of at least 4, and a duration under 3 months were present in ophthalmopathy patients. Patients with uncontrolled infections, other autoimmune diseases, pregnancy or lactation were excluded. Clinical symptoms, serum thyroxine and TRAb, thyroid ultrasound, and orbital computed tomography formed the basis for the diagnoses. PBMCs were separated from under 11 ml of fresh peripheral blood using Ficoll-Paque density gradient centrifugation. Total RNA was extracted using Trizol reagent, and RNA quality was assessed on an Agilent 2100 Bioanalyzer. Beyond this particular receptor, the publication reports: No statistical method was used to fix the sample size in advance, and group allocation was not hidden from the investigators. In cross-validation, a model built on a 13 V-J signature told ophthalmopathy apart from stable hyperthyroidism with under 90% sensitivity and about 81% specificity, and in testing the same model reached 80%/75%. In validation, progression to ophthalmopathy was predicted by the model with approximately 67% sensitivity and roughly 72% specificity, a median of about 6.4 months before onset. Most expanded thyroid clonotypes (frequency above 0.001) were also detected in blood, suggesting blood repertoires may reflect thyroid immune responses.

Source material: blood. This TCR was sampled from a man aged 18-30 years with Graves' ophthalmopathy. The chain uses TRBV5-1 and TRBJ2-5; TRBD1 lines up with 7 middle nucleotides. This receptor carries the CDR3 CASSLQGFRETQYF. Here is the DNA: TGCGCCAGCAGCTTACAGGGGTTCCGGGAGACCCAGTACTTC. The full variable domain, completed from the reference TRBV5-1 and TRBJ2-5 proteins outside the CDR3, reads KAGVTQTPRYLIKTRGQQVTLSCSPISGHRSVSWYQQTPGQGLQFLFEYFSETQRNKGNFPGRFSGRQFSNSRSEMNVSTLELGDSALYLCASSLQGFRETQYFGPGTRLLVL.